These T cell receptor beta chains were read from a single sample in a study of blood T cell repertoires in COVID-19. Repertoires were generated with immunoSEQ multiplex PCR, while TCRdb's copy carries only in-frame clones and drops some. This sample has approximately 210,000 clones, with around 86% found just once. Sequencing input: PBMCs or T cells enriched from blood (not recorded which). Receptors were obtained from a woman between 45 and 60 years old with acute COVID-19. Both conserved end residues are part of each CDR3. The D gene is left open where the match is weak. Size is stated for part of the rows, as once, few or many counts, or as a class when the clone is expanded.

TRBV7-2	NA	TRBJ2-1	TRBD2	CASSELAGGYNEQFF	TGTGCCAGCAGCGAACTAGCGGGGGGGTACAATGAGCAGTTCTTC
TRBV18	NA	TRBJ2-2	NA	CASSPIENTGELFF	TGTGCCAGCTCACCAATAGAGAACACCGGGGAGCTGTTTTTT
TRBV12-3/TRBV12-4	NA	TRBJ1-1	TRBD1	CASRTGGNTEAFF	TGTGCCAGCAGGACAGGGGGAAACACTGAAGCTTTCTTT
TRBV11-3	NA	TRBJ2-7	NA	CASSFSSYEQYF	TGTGCCAGCAGCTTTAGCTCCTACGAGCAGTACTTC
TRBV7-2	NA	TRBJ2-7	NA	CASSLALSGAGASYEQYF	TGTGCCAGCAGCTTAGCTCTGTCCGGGGCAGGGGCCTCCTACGAGCAGTACTTC
TRBV7-3	NA	TRBJ1-2	TRBD1	CASSLIHRGGYTF	TGTGCCAGCAGCTTAATCCACAGGGGTGGCTACACCTTC
TRBV29-1	once	TRBJ2-7	NA	CSVRDSADYEQYF	TGCAGCGTTCGGGACTCCGCGGACTACGAGCAGTACTTC
TRBV3-1/TRBV3-2	NA	TRBJ2-7	TRBD2	CASRPTLGGAQGVNEQYF	TGTGCCAGCAGGCCCACTCTCGGGGGGGCGCAAGGCGTTAACGAGCAGTACTTC
TRBV28	NA	TRBJ1-2	TRBD1	CASSPGDRARYGYTF	TGTGCCAGCAGTCCCGGGGACAGGGCCCGCTATGGCTACACCTTC
TRBV6-5	NA	TRBJ1-1	TRBD1	CASSNPGQGTFRAFF	TGTGCCAGCAGCAATCCGGGACAGGGGACCTTTAGGGCTTTCTTT
TRBV7-8	NA	TRBJ1-1	TRBD1	CASSLDGTEKAFF	TGTGCCAGCAGCTTAGACGGGACAGAAAAAGCTTTCTTT
TRBV7-2	few	TRBJ1-5	NA	CASSLDRGNQPQHF	TGTGCCAGCAGCTTAGATAGAGGCAATCAGCCCCAGCATTTT
TRBV10-3	NA	TRBJ2-1	TRBD2	CAISSGLVVGTSGVF	TGTGCCATCAGCTCGGGACTCGTTGTGGGGACTAGCGGGGTCTTC
TRBV18	many	TRBJ1-4	NA	CASSQGLGTNEKLFF	TGTGCCAGCTCACAGGGGCTGGGAACTAATGAAAAACTGTTTTTT
TRBV27	once	TRBJ2-7	TRBD2	CASSPTRLAYEQYF	TGTGCCAGCAGCCCCACCCGACTAGCGTACGAGCAGTACTTC
TRBV30	NA	TRBJ1-6	NA	CAWSSQGNSPLHF	TGTGCCTGGAGTTCCCAGGGGAACTCACCCCTCCACTTT
TRBV10-3	NA	TRBJ2-3	NA	CAISGLWYRASDTDTQYF	TGTGCCATCAGTGGTCTATGGTATAGGGCTAGCGACACAGATACGCAGTATTTT
TRBV11-3	NA	TRBJ2-1	TRBD2	CASSLDPAGDEQFF	TGTGCCAGCAGCTTAGATCCGGCGGGGGATGAGCAGTTCTTC
TRBV11-2	NA	TRBJ2-2	NA	CASREESGTGELFF	TGTGCCAGCAGGGAGGAATCAGGCACCGGGGAGCTGTTTTTT
TRBV29-1	once	TRBJ2-2	NA	CSVDGANTGELFF	TGCAGCGTTGATGGAGCGAACACCGGGGAGCTGTTTTTT
TRBV7-3	NA	TRBJ2-1	TRBD1	CASSTLQGIEQFF	TGTGCCAGCAGCACACTACAGGGGATTGAGCAGTTCTTC
TRBV11-1	NA	TRBJ2-5	NA	CASSLGAGQETQYF	TGTGCCAGCAGCTTAGGGGCAGGACAAGAGACCCAGTACTTC
TRBV27	NA	TRBJ1-2	TRBD1	CASSLGTGGGIGYTF	TGTGCCAGCAGTTTAGGGACAGGGGGTGGAATTGGCTACACCTTC
TRBV28	NA	TRBJ1-6	TRBD1	CASSLGQGGGSYNSPLHF	TGTGCCAGCAGCCTAGGACAGGGAGGGGGATCCTATAATTCACCCCTCCACTTT
TRBV11-3	NA	TRBJ2-2	NA	CASSQDYRSAGELFF	TGTGCCAGCAGCCAGGACTATCGTTCTGCGGGGGAGCTGTTTTTT
TRBV7-2	NA	TRBJ1-1	TRBD1	CASSLALRGHTEAFF	TGTGCCAGCAGCTTAGCGTTAAGGGGGCACACTGAAGCTTTCTTT
TRBV2	NA	TRBJ2-3	TRBD1	CASSLLASGTGGSNTQYF	TGTGCCAGCAGTCTCCTCGCATCCGGGACAGGGGGCTCGAATACGCAGTATTTT
TRBV6-5	NA	TRBJ1-2	NA	CASSRNRQANYGYTF	TGTGCCAGCAGCAGAAATCGACAAGCTAACTATGGCTACACCTTC
TRBV18	NA	TRBJ1-1	NA	CASSPPGQTGGWAFF	TGTGCCAGCTCACCACCGGGGCAGACAGGAGGATGGGCTTTCTTT
TRBV6-5	once	TRBJ1-5	NA	CASSRRGDQPQHF	TGTGCCAGCAGTCGCCGGGGGGATCAGCCCCAGCATTTT
TRBV20-1	NA	TRBJ2-1	TRBD1	CSASGDRGTGNEQFF	TGCAGTGCTAGTGGTGACAGGGGGACGGGCAATGAGCAGTTCTTC
TRBV7-3	NA	TRBJ2-3	TRBD1	CASSWTGDSTDTQYF	TGTGCCAGCAGCTGGACAGGTGACAGCACAGATACGCAGTATTTT
TRBV5-6	NA	TRBJ1-5	NA	CASSLDSSNQPQHF	TGTGCCAGCAGCTTGGACAGTAGCAATCAGCCCCAGCATTTT
TRBV28	NA	TRBJ1-6	NA	CASSLPRSFSPLHF	TGTGCCAGCAGCCTGCCGAGGTCCTTTTCACCCCTCCACTTT
TRBV10-3	NA	TRBJ1-2	TRBD1	CAISEGQANYGYTF	TGTGCCATCAGTGAGGGACAGGCGAACTATGGCTACACCTTC
TRBV5-1	NA	TRBJ2-1	NA	CASSLGQDNEQFF	TGCGCCAGCAGCTTAGGCCAGGACAATGAGCAGTTCTTC
TRBV28	NA	TRBJ2-3	TRBD2	CASSLLGGGDTQYF	TGTGCCAGCAGTTTACTCGGCGGGGGGGATACGCAGTATTTT
TRBV14	few	TRBJ2-4	NA	CASSQGSKKYF	TGTGCCAGCAGCCAAGGCTCTAAAAAGTACTTC
TRBV5-1	NA	TRBJ2-7	TRBD1	CASSLGGQGASYEQYF	TGCGCCAGCAGCTTGGGGGGACAGGGGGCTTCCTACGAGCAGTACTTC
TRBV30	NA	TRBJ2-7	NA	CAWEEGYEQYF	TGTGCCTGGGAGGAGGGCTACGAGCAGTACTTC
TRBV6-2/TRBV6-3	NA	TRBJ1-6	TRBD1	CASSYQDRAGNSPLHF	TGTGCCAGCAGTTACCAGGACAGGGCGGGTAATTCACCCCTCCACTTT
TRBV7-2	NA	TRBJ1-5	NA	CASSFGQLNQPQHF	TGTGCCAGCAGCTTCGGACAGCTCAATCAGCCCCAGCATTTT
TRBV25-1	NA	TRBJ2-7	TRBD2	CASSRGLAGSSYEQYF	TGTGCCAGCAGTCGCGGACTAGCGGGAAGCTCCTACGAGCAGTACTTC
TRBV5-6	NA	TRBJ2-3	NA	CASSRGASTDTQYF	TGTGCCAGCAGCAGGGGTGCTAGCACAGATACGCAGTATTTT
TRBV7-9	once	TRBJ2-2	TRBD2	CASSFLVAGGNTGELFF	TGTGCCAGCAGCTTCCTGGTAGCGGGGGGGAACACCGGGGAGCTGTTTTTT
TRBV4-1	NA	TRBJ2-1	TRBD2	CASSQGARLAGDNEQFF	TGCGCCAGCAGCCAAGGTGCGAGGCTAGCGGGAGACAATGAGCAGTTCTTC
TRBV18	NA	TRBJ1-4	NA	CASSPQRGFEKLFF	TGTGCCAGCTCACCCCAGAGAGGGTTCGAAAAACTGTTTTTT
TRBV19	NA	TRBJ2-5	TRBD1	CASSIDDRVGETQYF	TGTGCCAGTAGTATAGATGACAGGGTAGGAGAGACCCAGTACTTC
TRBV6-6	NA	TRBJ1-6	NA	CASSGRGSPLHF	TGTGCCAGCAGTGGGAGGGGTTCACCCCTCCACTTT
TRBV7-9	NA	TRBJ2-4	TRBD2	CASRPLAGGSLAKNIQYF	TGTGCCAGCAGGCCACTAGCGGGAGGGTCCTTAGCCAAAAACATTCAGTACTTC
TRBV7-9	NA	TRBJ1-6	TRBD1	CASSPGGAGFNSPLHF	TGTGCCAGCAGCCCAGGGGGTGCAGGGTTTAATTCACCCCTCCACTTT
TRBV30	NA	TRBJ1-5	NA	CAWSVVTGYSNQPQHF	TGTGCCTGGAGTGTAGTCACAGGGTATAGCAATCAGCCCCAGCATTTT
TRBV9	NA	TRBJ1-2	TRBD1	CASSSQGGASYGYTF	TGTGCCAGCAGCTCTCAAGGGGGCGCGTCCTATGGCTACACCTTC
TRBV4-3	NA	TRBJ1-3	NA	CASSQDGLSGNTIYF	TGCGCCAGCAGCCAAGACGGACTCTCTGGAAACACCATATATTTT